The sample holds a few counts of the clone carrying this T cell receptor (beta chain). The data derive from a study of blood T cell repertoires in COVID-19. Study-wide context: Acute-phase and convalescent COVID-19 samples originated in the United States, Italy and Spain. T cells, B-cell-depleted T cells, or PBMCs supplied cDNA or gDNA.

Study processing details: Estimates of nucleated cell counts were drawn from the amplification of reference gene primers. The repertoire was sequenced with immunoSEQ multiplex PCR; TCRdb's copy has only in-frame clones and lacks some. The DNA gave D and trimming, while V, J and clone size come from that table. The data show about 72,000 clones, about 80% seen once. The germline V gene has CDR1 MDHEN and CDR2 SYDVKM. The J segment lost 6 bases and the V segment lost 3 bases, leaving 18 bases of the junction unmatched. The CDR3 loop spans 18 amino acids. V usage is TRBV28 and J usage is TRBJ1-2, with 8 bases lining up with TRBD1. The receptor was derived from a human donor in a cohort sampled during active COVID-19. The source material was peripheral blood. DNA of the CDR3: TGTGCCAGCAGTTTTCTGGGGACAGGACCCCTTAGAATTGATGGCTACACCTTC. Translated: CASSFLGTGPLRIDGYTF.